Following are 31 T cell receptor beta chains from one sample sequenced in a study of cytomegalovirus exposure and HLA in healthy donors. Primers for the PCR totalled 60 Vbeta and 13 Jbeta. Sequencing was performed with immunoSEQ multiplex PCR; in TCRdb, only in-frame clones are kept and a portion is missing. The sample has about 160,000 clones, around 88% seen once. Input material: PBMCs. The receptors shown here come from a woman aged 25 to 39 in good health and CMV-seronegative.

The V and J genes are TRBV11-1 and TRBJ2-5; 8 nucleotides match TRBD1. Germline CDR1 is SGHAT and CDR2 is FQDESV (reference sequence). This CDR3 is 17 amino acids long. Trimming cost V 3 bases and J 2 bases; bases outside gene matches: 11. The CDR3 nucleotides are TGTGCCAGCAGCTTGATTTGGACAGGGCGATGGCAAGAGACCCAGTACTTC. Protein: CASSLIWTGRWQETQYF.

This chain joins TRBV5-3 and TRBJ1-1, with a tentative D call TRBD1 (6 bases). TRBV5-3 is filed as an ORF, its function uncertain. The V end was cut by 4 bases, the J end by 1 base, with 14 bases between. The CDR3 has 15 amino acids. The CDR3 here is CARSVGTGRNTEAFF. The CDR3 DNA reads as TGTGCCAGAAGCGTGGGTACAGGGAGGAACACTGAAGCTTTCTTT.

CDR3 in DNA: TGTGCCAGCAGTTACTCGACGGACAGCTACGAGCAGTACTTC. Translation: CASSYSTDSYEQYF. This chain connects TRBV6-5 to TRBJ2-5; perhaps TRBD1 as D (6 bases). The J call could be wrong; TRBJ2-7 is a better fit for the DNA end. The CDR3 has 14 residues. Germline loops: CDR1 MNHEY, CDR2 SVGAGI.

The CDR3 region has the DNA TGTGCCAGCAGTGTCGAACCCGGGAACTATGGCTACACCTTC. Its translation is CASSVEPGNYGYTF. This chain joins TRBV6-4 and TRBJ1-2, with D unclear. The CDR3 is 14 amino acids. CDR1 is MRHNA and CDR2 is SNTAGT in the germline V gene. The germline V and J ends were trimmed by 4 bases and 2 bases, with 11 bases remaining between them.

There are a few counts of this clone. V and J are TRBV2 and TRBJ2-5; 15 nucleotides align to TRBD2. V shed 8 bases, J shed 11 bases, and the junction held 6 bases outside the gene matches. The CDR3 has 13 residues. Germline CDR1 and CDR2: SNHLY and FYNNEI. The CDR3 sequence: CASAWTSGREQYF. The CDR3 DNA is TGTGCCAGCGCCTGGACTAGCGGGAGGGAGCAGTACTTC.

The gene calls are TRBV7-2 and TRBJ2-5, with D unclear. Trimming removed 4 bases from V and 2 bases from J, with 5 bases in between. This CDR3 is 12 amino acids long. Germline CDR1 reads SGHTA; CDR2 reads FQGNSA. The CDR3 nucleotides read TGTGCCAGCAGCTCAATTCAAGAGACCCAGTACTTC. Its translation is CASSSIQETQYF.

The chain combines TRBV11-3 with TRBJ2-1, with 10 nucleotides matching TRBD2. Germline-derived CDR1 and CDR2 are SGHNT and YENEEA. CDR3 length: 15 amino acids. V shed 2 bases and J 7 bases; nucleotides not matched to a gene: 5. The CDR3 spells CASSLSPSGGNEQFF. Written as DNA, the CDR3 is TGTGCCAGCAGCTTAAGCCCTAGCGGGGGAAATGAGCAGTTCTTC.

The chain joins TRBV5-1 to TRBJ2-7; 9 nucleotides align to TRBD1. V shed 4 bases and J 4 bases; nucleotides not matched to a gene: 9. Germline V gives CDR1 SGHRS, CDR2 YFSETQ. There are 15 residues in the CDR3. CDR3 coding DNA: TGCGCCAGCAGCACGCGGACAGGGGCAGAATACGAGCAGTACTTC. It yields the protein CASSTRTGAEYEQYF.

This clone was counted between two and nine times. This chain links TRBV27 with TRBJ1-3, with D maybe TRBD1 (6 bases). The V and J ends lost 5 bases and 0 bases respectively, with 11 bases between them. Germline CDR1 is MNHEY and CDR2 is SMNVEV (reference sequence). The CDR3 spans 15 residues. CDR3 protein: CASSQDRLSGNTIYF. The CDR3 nucleotides read TGTGCCAGCAGTCAAGACAGGCTCTCTGGAAACACCATATATTTT.

This clone showed up just a few times. CDR3 in DNA: TGTGCCAGCAGTGACCGACGAGGACAGCCCCAGCATTTT. Residues: CASSDRRGQPQHF. The gene calls are TRBV6-1 and TRBJ1-5; D is ambiguous. With 3 bases removed from V and 7 bases from J, the gap between germline ends came to 10 bases. Looked up from germline, CDR1 is MNHNS and CDR2 is SASEGT. The CDR3 is 13 amino acids.

The J gene is TRBJ2-3, the V gene TRBV4-3; 7 positions match TRBD2. The CDR3 runs 17 residues. Trimming cost V 0 bases and J 4 bases; bases outside gene matches: 10. Per germline, CDR1 LGHNA and CDR2 YSLEER. CDR3 region: CASSQDLRLAEADTQYF. The CDR3 DNA reads TGCGCCAGCAGCCAAGATCTCCGACTAGCAGAGGCAGATACGCAGTATTTT.

The chain is built from TRBV19 and TRBJ1-2, with D tentatively TRBD1 (5 bases). The CDR3 spans 12 residues. Per the germline V gene, CDR1 is LNHDA and CDR2 is SQIVND (reference sequence). V was trimmed by 3 bases and J by 4 bases, leaving 6 bases between them. CDR3 loop: CASSMGPYGYTF. The CDR3 DNA is TGTGCCAGTAGTATGGGGCCCTATGGCTACACCTTC.

V usage is TRBV21-1 and J usage is TRBJ1-4; the D call of TRBD1 is as the table states it, not checked on the DNA. TRBV21-1 is described as a pseudogene. The length of the CDR3 is 14 residues. The CDR3 here is CASSKDRENEKLFF. For the CDR3, the DNA is TGTGCCAGCAGCAAAGACAGAGAAAATGAAAAACTGTTTTTT.

The rearrangement joins TRBV7-2 to TRBJ2-1, with TRBD2 identical over 8 bases. Germline CDR1 and CDR2: SGHTA and FQGNSA. With V trimmed by 7 bases and J by 0 bases, 5 bases remained unmatched. The length of the CDR3 is 15 residues. CDR3 residues: CASTTGGSSYNEQFF. CDR3 bases: TGTGCCAGCACGACGGGGGGGAGCTCCTACAATGAGCAGTTCTTC.

This clone came up once. This chain connects TRBV2 to TRBJ1-5; D may be TRBD1 (6 bases). This CDR3 region has 15 residues. V was cut by 3 bases and J by 6 bases, with 15 bases left in between. The germline CDR1 and CDR2 sequences are SNHLY and FYNNEI. CDR3 loop: CASSDGQGNRQPQHF. The CDR3 DNA is TGTGCCAGCAGTGACGGGCAGGGGAATCGTCAGCCCCAGCATTTT.

This clone has a handful of counts. The chain's CDR3 is CASNTGQSSYEQYF. CDR3 sequence (DNA): TGTGCCAGCAACACGGGACAAAGCTCCTACGAGCAGTACTTC. The rearrangement joins TRBV6-6 to TRBJ2-7; D may be TRBD1 (6 bases). Trimming stripped 7 bases from V and 0 bases from J, with 13 bases between. The CDR3 is 14 residues long. Germline-derived CDR1 and CDR2 are MNHNY and SVGAGI (reference sequence).

The chain carries TRBV19 and TRBJ1-3; the match to TRBD1 covers 8 bases. The CDR3 length is 15 residues. V trimming: 3 bases; J trimming: 4 bases; junction bases outside the gene matches: 5. Germline values: CDR1 LNHDA, CDR2 SQIVND (reference sequence). CDR3 nucleotide sequence: TGTGCCAGTAGTATCGCAGGGGGCTACGGAAACACCATATATTTT. It specifies CASSIAGGYGNTIYF.

The rearrangement uses TRBV28 and TRBJ1-5; D call uncertain. The length of the CDR3 is 12 residues. V was pared by 2 bases and J by 9 bases, with 8 bases between. The germline CDR1 and CDR2 sequences are MDHEN and SYDVKM. The CDR3 protein is CASSLPPRPQHF. In DNA, the CDR3 is TGTGCCAGCAGTTTACCCCCGAGGCCCCAGCATTTT.

The V and J genes are TRBV18 and TRBJ2-7; maybe TRBD2 (7 bases). Germline V lookup: CDR1 KGHSH, CDR2 LQKENI. The CDR3 sequence is 14 residues long. V lost 1 base and J 4 bases, leaving 11 bases between the germline ends. This chain's CDR3 is CASSPQGGVYEQYF. The CDR3 DNA sequence: TGTGCCAGCTCACCACAGGGGGGGGTTTACGAGCAGTACTTC.

This chain uses TRBV7-9 with TRBJ2-3; 8 nucleotides align to TRBD2. Germline V CDR1 and CDR2: SEHNR, FQNEAQ (reference sequence). V lost 4 bases to trimming and J lost 7 bases; unmatched junction nucleotides: 13. This CDR3 region has 16 residues. Here the CDR3 reads CASSSKRESPSYTQYF. DNA for the CDR3: TGTGCCAGCAGCTCAAAGCGGGAGAGTCCTTCGTATACGCAGTATTTT.

V and J are TRBV6-5 and TRBJ2-5; a possible D gene is TRBD1 (6 bases). Matching the DNA end better, TRBJ2-7 makes the J call doubtful. Germline assignment: CDR1 MNHEY and CDR2 SVGAGI. This CDR3 region has 15 residues. CDR3 sequence (DNA): TGTGCCAGCAGTTACTCCGGGACACAAACCTACGAGCAGTACTTC. Its translation: CASSYSGTQTYEQYF.

The chain joins TRBV27 to TRBJ1-5; 10 nucleotides match TRBD1. There are 15 residues in the CDR3. The V gene end was trimmed by 4 bases and the J gene end by 6 bases; junction bases not matched to a gene: 6. Germline values: CDR1 MNHEY, CDR2 SMNVEV (reference sequence). DNA for the CDR3: TGTGCCAGCAGTTCTCGACAGGGGGCTCTTCAGCCCCAGCATTTT. As protein: CASSSRQGALQPQHF.

The table lists this clone with a few counts. The V and J genes are TRBV6-5 and TRBJ2-7; possibly TRBD1 for D (6 bases). This CDR3 is 16 amino acids long. Germline V gene sequence: CDR1 MNHEY, CDR2 SVGAGI. The V gene lost 0 bases and the J gene lost 4 bases, with 16 bases spanning the gap. The CDR3: CASSYSIDRQWYEQYF. The DNA of the CDR3 is TGTGCCAGCAGTTACTCGATCGACAGGCAATGGTACGAGCAGTACTTC.

DNA for the CDR3: TGTGCCAGCAGCTTGCTGGGCCGGGGACTAGCGGGAAAAGAGACCCAGTACTTC. This gives the protein CASSLLGRGLAGKETQYF. V is TRBV5-4 and J is TRBJ2-5; 13 nucleotides agree with TRBD2. Trimming at V came to 1 base and at J to 3 bases, leaving 9 bases not matched to a gene. In germline, CDR1 is SGHNT, CDR2 YYREEE (reference sequence). The length of the CDR3 is 18 residues.

To note about this clone: A junction boundary mismatches the germline segment, possibly from a read error. Distinct nucleotide sequences in the sample also encode this CDR3. The V gene is TRBV5-1, the J gene TRBJ1-6; possibly TRBD1 for D (6 bases). Germline-derived CDR1 and CDR2 are SGHRS and YFSETQ. The CDR3 has 15 amino acids. For the CDR3, the DNA is TGCGCCAGCAGCTTGGACGGACAGCAGAATTCGCCCCTCCACTTT. Its translation: CASSLDGQQNSPLHF.

V usage is TRBV2 and J usage is TRBJ2-1; possible D gene TRBD1, 7 bases. Germline CDR1 is SNHLY and CDR2 is FYNNEI. This CDR3 comprises 14 residues. Trimming removed 7 bases from V and 4 bases from J, with 14 bases in between. CDR3 residues: CASTPQGGYNEQFF. CDR3 DNA: TGTGCCAGCACTCCCCAGGGGGGATACAATGAGCAGTTCTTC.

The chain carries TRBV28 and TRBJ2-3; D not certain. Trimming pared 5 bases from V and 6 bases from J, leaving 15 bases between. Germline CDR1 MDHEN, CDR2 SYDVKM. The length of the CDR3 is 14 residues. The CDR3, as DNA: TGTGCCAGCAGTCCGAACCCCGAGGTTGATACGCAGTATTTT. Protein sequence: CASSPNPEVDTQYF.

This chain links TRBV5-1 with TRBJ1-4; 8 bases match TRBD1. This CDR3 region has 16 residues. With 3 bases clipped from V and 7 bases from J, the junction kept 11 bases outside the gene matches. Germline CDR1 reads SGHRS; CDR2 reads YFSETQ. The CDR3 region has the DNA TGCGCCAGCAGCTCGACGACAGGGGCGGTCGGTGAAAAACTGTTTTTT. Its protein is CASSSTTGAVGEKLFF.

This clone was recorded a few times. The genes are TRBV7-6 and TRBJ2-7; the match to TRBD2 covers 8 bases. The germline gives CDR1 SGHVS, CDR2 FNYEAQ. CDR3 length: 15 residues. The trim removed 1 base at V and 2 bases at J, leaving 4 bases unmatched. This CDR3 is CASSLVPGGTYEQYF. In nucleotides, the CDR3 is TGTGCCAGCAGCTTAGTTCCGGGGGGGACCTACGAGCAGTACTTC.

CDR3: CASSPVGPQGPEKLFF. The CDR3 nucleotides are TGTGCCAGCAGCCCCGTGGGCCCCCAGGGGCCTGAAAAACTGTTTTTT. The chain is built from TRBV7-6 and TRBJ1-4; possible D gene TRBD1, 6 bases. This CDR3 comprises 16 residues. From germline, CDR1 is SGHVS and CDR2 FNYEAQ. V lost 5 bases and J lost 7, with 20 bases in between. Looking up the rest from reference TRBV7-6 and TRBJ1-4 gives the full variable domain: GAGVSQSPRYKVTKRGQDVALRCDPISGHVSLYWYRQALGQGPEFLTYFNYEAQQDKSGLPNDRFSAERPEGSISTLTIQRTEQRDSAMYRCASSPVGPQGPEKLFFGSGTQLSVL.

As DNA, the CDR3 is TGCGCCAGCAGCAACGGGACTCCCCTGGGGGCCCAGCATTTT. It yields the protein CASSNGTPLGAQHF. The V and J genes are TRBV5-1 and TRBJ1-5; weak D call: TRBD1 (5 bases). This CDR3 region has 14 residues. Trimming removed 4 bases from V and 11 bases from J, with 19 bases in between. In germline, CDR1 is SGHRS, CDR2 YFSETQ.